This T cell receptor (beta chain) was sequenced for a study of shared T cell receptors in the human thymus. Some clones are missing from TCRdb's copy, which holds only in-frame ones; the method was immunoSEQ multiplex PCR. The repertoire holds some 700,000 clones, approximately 88% seen once, with around 0.0099% in the top ten. Trimming removed 0 bases from V and 1 base from J, with 9 bases in between. The CDR3 loop spans 15 amino acids. Germline CDR1 reads MGHRA; CDR2 reads YSYEKL. The same sample was also used in a study of human thymus T cells. As that report states: Resections that were taken during corrective heart surgery supplied the thymus tissue.

The rearrangement uses TRBV4-1 and TRBJ2-5; D unclear. Specimen: thymocytes. The TCR originated in a boy under three years old with a congenital heart defect. This chain's CDR3 is CASSQDRAGQETQYF. CDR3 sequence (DNA): TGCGCCAGCAGCCAAGATCGCGCCGGCCAAGAGACCCAGTACTTC.